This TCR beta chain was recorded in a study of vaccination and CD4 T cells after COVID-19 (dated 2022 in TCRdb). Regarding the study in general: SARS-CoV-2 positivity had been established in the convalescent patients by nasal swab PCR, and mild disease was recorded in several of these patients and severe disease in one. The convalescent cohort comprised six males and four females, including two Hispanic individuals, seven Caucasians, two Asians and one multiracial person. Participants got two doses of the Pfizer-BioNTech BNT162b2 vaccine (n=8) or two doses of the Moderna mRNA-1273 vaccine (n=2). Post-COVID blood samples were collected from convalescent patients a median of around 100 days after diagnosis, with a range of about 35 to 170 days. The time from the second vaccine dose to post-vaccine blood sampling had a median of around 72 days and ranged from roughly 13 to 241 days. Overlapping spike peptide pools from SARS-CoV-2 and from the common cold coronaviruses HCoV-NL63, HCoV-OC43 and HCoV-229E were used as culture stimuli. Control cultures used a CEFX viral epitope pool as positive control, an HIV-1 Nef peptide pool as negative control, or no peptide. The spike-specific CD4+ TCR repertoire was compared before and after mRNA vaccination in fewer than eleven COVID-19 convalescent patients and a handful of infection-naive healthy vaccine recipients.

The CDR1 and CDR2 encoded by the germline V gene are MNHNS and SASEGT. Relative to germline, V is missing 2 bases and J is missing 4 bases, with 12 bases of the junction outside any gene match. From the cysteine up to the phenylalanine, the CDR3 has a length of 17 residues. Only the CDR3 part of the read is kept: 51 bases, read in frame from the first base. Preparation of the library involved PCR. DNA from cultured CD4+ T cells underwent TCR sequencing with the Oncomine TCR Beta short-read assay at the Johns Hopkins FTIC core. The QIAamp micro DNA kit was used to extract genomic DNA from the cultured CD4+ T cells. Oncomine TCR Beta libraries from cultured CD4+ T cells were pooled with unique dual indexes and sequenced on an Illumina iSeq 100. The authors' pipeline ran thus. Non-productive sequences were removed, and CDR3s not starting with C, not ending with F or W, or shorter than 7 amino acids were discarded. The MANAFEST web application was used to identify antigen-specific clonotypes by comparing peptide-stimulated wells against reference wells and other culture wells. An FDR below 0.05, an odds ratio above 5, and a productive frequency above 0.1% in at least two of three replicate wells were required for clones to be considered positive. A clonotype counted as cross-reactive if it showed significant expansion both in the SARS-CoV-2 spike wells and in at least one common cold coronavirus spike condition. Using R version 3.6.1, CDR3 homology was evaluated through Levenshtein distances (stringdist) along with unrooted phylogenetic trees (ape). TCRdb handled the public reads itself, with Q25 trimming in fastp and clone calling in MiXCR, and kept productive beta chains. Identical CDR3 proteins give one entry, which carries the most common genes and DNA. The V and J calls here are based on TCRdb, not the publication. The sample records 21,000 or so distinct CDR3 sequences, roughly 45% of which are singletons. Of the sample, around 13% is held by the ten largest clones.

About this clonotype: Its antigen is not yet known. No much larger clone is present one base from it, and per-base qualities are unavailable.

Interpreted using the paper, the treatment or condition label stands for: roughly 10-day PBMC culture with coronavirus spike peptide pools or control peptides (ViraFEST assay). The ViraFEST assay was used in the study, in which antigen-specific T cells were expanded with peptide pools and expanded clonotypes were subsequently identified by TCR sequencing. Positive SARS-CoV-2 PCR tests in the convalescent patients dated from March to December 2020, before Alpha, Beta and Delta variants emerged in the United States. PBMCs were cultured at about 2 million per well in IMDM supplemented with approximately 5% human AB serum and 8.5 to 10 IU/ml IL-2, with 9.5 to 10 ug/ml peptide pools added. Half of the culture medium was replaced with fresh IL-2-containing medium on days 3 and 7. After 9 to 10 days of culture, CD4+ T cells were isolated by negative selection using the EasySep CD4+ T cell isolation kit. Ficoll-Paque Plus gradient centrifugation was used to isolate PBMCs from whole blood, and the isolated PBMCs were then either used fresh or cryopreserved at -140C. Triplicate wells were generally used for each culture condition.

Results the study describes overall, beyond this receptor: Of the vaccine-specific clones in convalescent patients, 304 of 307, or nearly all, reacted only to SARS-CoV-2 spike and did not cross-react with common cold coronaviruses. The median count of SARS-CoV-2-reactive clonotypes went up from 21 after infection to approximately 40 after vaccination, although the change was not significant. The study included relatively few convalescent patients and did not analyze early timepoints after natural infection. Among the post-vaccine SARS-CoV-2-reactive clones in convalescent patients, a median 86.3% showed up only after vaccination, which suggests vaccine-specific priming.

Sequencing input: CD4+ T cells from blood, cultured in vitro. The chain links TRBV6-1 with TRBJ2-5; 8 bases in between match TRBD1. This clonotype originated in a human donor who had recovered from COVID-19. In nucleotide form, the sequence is TGTGCCAGCAGTGAACTGCGACAGGGGATGGGTAGAGAGACCCAGTACTTC. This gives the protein CASSELRQGMGRETQYF.